This is a list of T cell receptor beta chains from one sample in a study of cytomegalovirus exposure and HLA in healthy donors. Method: immunoSEQ multiplex PCR; TCRdb's copy keeps in-frame clones and lacks some. The sample holds 170,000 or so clones; less than 90% are singletons and the top ten take 1.5% to 2.5%. Sequencing input: PBMCs. The source of these receptors is a man between 18 and 35 years old in good health and CMV-seronegative. Each CDR3 is given with its conserved first and last residue. D genes are given only for firm matches. Size is omitted from some rows. Given values are once, few, many or a class for expanded clones.

clone_size: few; j_call: TRBJ2-1; d_call: TRBD1; v_call: TRBV29-1; cdr3_aa: CSVEDPVRGPYNEQFF; cdr3_nt: TGCAGCGTTGAAGATCCGGTCAGGGGGCCTTACAATGAGCAGTTCTTC
clone_size: few; j_call: TRBJ2-5; d_call: -; v_call: TRBV21-1; cdr3_aa: CASSKARQGKFIGQETQYF; cdr3_nt: TGTGCCAGCAGCAAAGCTCGGCAGGGGAAGTTTATTGGGCAAGAGACCCAGTACTTC
clone_size: -; j_call: TRBJ2-3; d_call: -; v_call: TRBV5-6; cdr3_aa: CASSSVLTDTQYF; cdr3_nt: TGTGCCAGCAGCTCGGTCCTCACAGATACGCAGTATTTT
clone_size: few; j_call: TRBJ1-6; d_call: TRBD1; v_call: TRBV5-1; cdr3_aa: CASSLGTGEEPLHF; cdr3_nt: TGCGCCAGCAGCTTAGGGACAGGGGAGGAACCCCTCCACTTT
clone_size: -; j_call: TRBJ2-1; d_call: TRBD2; v_call: TRBV7-3; cdr3_aa: CASSFTTSGGYNEQFF; cdr3_nt: TGTGCCAGCAGCTTCACGACTAGCGGGGGGTACAATGAGCAGTTCTTC
clone_size: -; j_call: TRBJ1-2; d_call: -; v_call: TRBV5-1; cdr3_aa: CASSPVPGNGYTF; cdr3_nt: TGCGCCAGCAGCCCCGTTCCGGGGAATGGCTACACCTTC
clone_size: -; j_call: TRBJ2-5; d_call: -; v_call: TRBV5-6; cdr3_aa: CASSFRPREGTQYF; cdr3_nt: TGTGCCAGCAGCTTCCGGCCCCGTGAGGGAACCCAGTACTTC
clone_size: -; j_call: TRBJ2-1; d_call: TRBD2; v_call: TRBV10-3; cdr3_aa: CAISESTQRGDSFDEQFF; cdr3_nt: TGTGCCATCAGTGAGTCGACTCAGCGGGGGGACTCTTTCGATGAGCAGTTCTTC
clone_size: -; j_call: TRBJ1-1; d_call: -; v_call: TRBV7-2; cdr3_aa: CASSSGGAGYTEAFF; cdr3_nt: TGTGCCAGCAGCTCGGGAGGGGCGGGATACACTGAAGCTTTCTTT
clone_size: -; j_call: TRBJ1-4; d_call: TRBD1; v_call: TRBV5-8; cdr3_aa: CASRWDRGPLLEKLFF; cdr3_nt: TGTGCCAGCAGGTGGGACAGGGGGCCCCTTTTGGAAAAACTGTTTTTT
clone_size: -; j_call: TRBJ2-3; d_call: -; v_call: TRBV27; cdr3_aa: CASSLSTGTLTDTQYF; cdr3_nt: TGTGCCAGCAGTTTATCGACCGGGACTCTCACAGATACGCAGTATTTT
clone_size: once; j_call: TRBJ1-6; d_call: TRBD1; v_call: TRBV28; cdr3_aa: CAIRGTGSSPLHF; cdr3_nt: TGTGCCATCCGCGGGACAGGGTCCTCACCCCTCCACTTT
clone_size: -; j_call: TRBJ2-7; d_call: -; v_call: TRBV11-3; cdr3_aa: CASSRGQTYEQYF; cdr3_nt: TGTGCCAGCAGCAGGGGACAAACTTACGAGCAGTACTTC
clone_size: -; j_call: TRBJ2-7; d_call: TRBD1; v_call: TRBV12-5; cdr3_aa: CASGLGQGDLYEQYF; cdr3_nt: TGTGCTAGTGGTTTGGGACAGGGAGACCTCTACGAGCAGTACTTC
clone_size: -; j_call: TRBJ2-1; d_call: TRBD2; v_call: TRBV10-3; cdr3_aa: CAIKPGLAGDNEQFF; cdr3_nt: TGTGCCATCAAGCCCGGACTAGCGGGGGACAATGAGCAGTTCTTC
clone_size: -; j_call: TRBJ1-1; d_call: -; v_call: TRBV2; cdr3_aa: CASNGGTAEAFF; cdr3_nt: TGTGCCAGCAATGGGGGGACGGCTGAAGCTTTCTTT
clone_size: -; j_call: TRBJ2-6; d_call: -; v_call: TRBV5-5; cdr3_aa: CASSYPRDTPASGANVLTF; cdr3_nt: TGTGCCAGCAGCTACCCCCGGGACACCCCAGCCTCTGGGGCCAACGTCCTGACTTTC
clone_size: -; j_call: TRBJ1-2; d_call: -; v_call: TRBV28; cdr3_aa: CASSTPNGGYTF; cdr3_nt: TGTGCCAGCAGTACCCCTAACGGGGGCTACACCTTC
clone_size: -; j_call: TRBJ1-3; d_call: TRBD1; v_call: TRBV5-1; cdr3_aa: CASRDDRGESGNTIYF; cdr3_nt: TGCGCCAGCAGGGACGACAGGGGCGAATCTGGAAACACCATATATTTT
clone_size: -; j_call: TRBJ1-1; d_call: -; v_call: TRBV30; cdr3_aa: CAWNEEYEAFF; cdr3_nt: TGTGCCTGGAACGAGGAGTATGAAGCTTTCTTT
clone_size: -; j_call: TRBJ2-7; d_call: TRBD2; v_call: TRBV5-1; cdr3_aa: CASRQGLAGAGDEQYF; cdr3_nt: TGCGCCAGCAGGCAAGGACTAGCGGGAGCTGGGGACGAGCAGTACTTC
clone_size: -; j_call: TRBJ2-1; d_call: TRBD2; v_call: TRBV6-5; cdr3_aa: CASSSGTREQFF; cdr3_nt: TGTGCCAGCAGTTCCGGGACTAGGGAGCAGTTCTTC
clone_size: -; j_call: TRBJ1-5; d_call: -; v_call: TRBV6-1; cdr3_aa: CASSESSWTGQSSNQPQHF; cdr3_nt: TGTGCCAGCAGTGAAAGTTCCTGGACGGGACAAAGTAGCAATCAGCCCCAGCATTTT
clone_size: -; j_call: TRBJ2-5; d_call: -; v_call: TRBV10-3; cdr3_aa: CAIGTRAEGETQYF; cdr3_nt: TGTGCCATCGGAACGAGGGCAGAAGGAGAGACCCAGTACTTC
clone_size: -; j_call: TRBJ2-5; d_call: TRBD1; v_call: TRBV7-2; cdr3_aa: CASTEGAWETQYF; cdr3_nt: TGTGCCAGCACCGAGGGGGCTTGGGAGACCCAGTACTTC
clone_size: -; j_call: TRBJ1-5; d_call: TRBD1; v_call: TRBV27; cdr3_aa: CASSLRDRNQPQHF; cdr3_nt: TGTGCCAGCAGTCTCCGGGACAGGAATCAGCCCCAGCATTTT
clone_size: -; j_call: TRBJ2-2; d_call: -; v_call: TRBV7-7; cdr3_aa: CASSAIGRPGELFF; cdr3_nt: TGTGCTAGCAGCGCGATTGGGAGGCCCGGGGAGCTGTTTTTT
clone_size: -; j_call: TRBJ1-6; d_call: TRBD1; v_call: TRBV5-1; cdr3_aa: CASARLGGQQLHF; cdr3_nt: TGCGCCAGCGCCCGACTGGGGGGACAGCAGCTCCACTTT
clone_size: -; j_call: TRBJ1-6; d_call: TRBD1; v_call: TRBV6-1; cdr3_aa: CASRLGQGGNSPLHF; cdr3_nt: TGTGCCAGCAGACTCGGACAGGGGGGTAATTCACCCCTCCACTTT
clone_size: -; j_call: TRBJ2-2; d_call: -; v_call: TRBV7-9; cdr3_aa: CASSYVSGSGELFF; cdr3_nt: TGTGCCAGCAGCTACGTATCAGGAAGCGGGGAGCTGTTTTTT
clone_size: -; j_call: TRBJ2-3; d_call: -; v_call: TRBV6-5; cdr3_aa: CASSYRSGSTDTQYF; cdr3_nt: TGTGCCAGCAGTTACCGCAGCGGGAGCACAGATACGCAGTATTTT
clone_size: -; j_call: TRBJ2-7; d_call: TRBD2; v_call: TRBV10-3; cdr3_aa: CAISEGERGYEQYF; cdr3_nt: TGTGCCATCAGTGAGGGTGAGCGGGGCTACGAGCAGTACTTC
clone_size: few; j_call: TRBJ1-5; d_call: -; v_call: TRBV12-2; cdr3_aa: CASRPKHSGQTNQPQHF; cdr3_nt: TGTGCAAGTCGCCCTAAACACTCGGGACAGACGAATCAGCCCCAGCATTTT
clone_size: few; j_call: TRBJ1-4; d_call: TRBD1; v_call: TRBV4-2; cdr3_aa: CASSQARQGGATNEKLFF; cdr3_nt: TGTGCCAGCAGCCAAGCTCGACAGGGTGGCGCAACTAATGAAAAACTGTTTTTT
clone_size: -; j_call: TRBJ2-1; d_call: -; v_call: TRBV6-1; cdr3_aa: CASSSGTPEQFF; cdr3_nt: TGTGCCAGCAGTAGCGGGACACCAGAGCAGTTCTTC
clone_size: -; j_call: TRBJ2-7; d_call: -; v_call: TRBV18; cdr3_aa: CASSPLRAGRDEQYF; cdr3_nt: TGTGCCAGCTCACCGTTGAGGGCCGGAAGAGACGAGCAGTACTTC
clone_size: -; j_call: TRBJ2-1; d_call: TRBD1; v_call: TRBV19; cdr3_aa: CASSMPGGGEQFF; cdr3_nt: TGTGCCAGTAGTATGCCAGGGGGCGGTGAGCAGTTCTTC
clone_size: -; j_call: TRBJ1-1; d_call: TRBD1; v_call: TRBV19; cdr3_aa: CASSVTGGGTEAFF; cdr3_nt: TGTGCCAGTAGTGTTACAGGGGGCGGTACTGAAGCTTTCTTT
clone_size: -; j_call: TRBJ2-7; d_call: TRBD1; v_call: TRBV5-1; cdr3_aa: CASSVNRGPYEQYF; cdr3_nt: TGCGCCAGCAGCGTGAACAGGGGGCCCTACGAGCAGTACTTC
clone_size: -; j_call: TRBJ1-5; d_call: TRBD1; v_call: TRBV6-5; cdr3_aa: CASSGQGYNQPQHF; cdr3_nt: TGTGCCAGCAGTGGACAGGGGTACAATCAGCCCCAGCATTTT
clone_size: -; j_call: TRBJ2-1; d_call: TRBD1; v_call: TRBV27; cdr3_aa: CASSLGQGPYNEQFF; cdr3_nt: TGTGCCAGCAGCCTCGGACAGGGGCCCTACAATGAGCAGTTCTTC
clone_size: few; j_call: TRBJ1-3; d_call: -; v_call: TRBV12-2; cdr3_aa: CASRCGRPSTGNTIYF; cdr3_nt: TGTGCAAGTCGCTGCGGGCGACCATCGACTGGAAACACCATATATTTT
clone_size: few; j_call: TRBJ2-5; d_call: TRBD1; v_call: TRBV15; cdr3_aa: CATSRTGVQETQYF; cdr3_nt: TGTGCCACCAGCAGGACAGGGGTTCAAGAGACCCAGTACTTC
clone_size: -; j_call: TRBJ1-5; d_call: -; v_call: TRBV5-1; cdr3_aa: CASSLSSSNQPQHF; cdr3_nt: TGCGCCAGCAGCTTGAGTAGTAGCAATCAGCCCCAGCATTTT
clone_size: -; j_call: TRBJ2-7; d_call: -; v_call: TRBV5-6; cdr3_aa: CASSLRQVRYEQYF; cdr3_nt: TGTGCCAGCAGCCTCCGACAGGTTCGATACGAGCAGTACTTC